The rows below give T cell receptor beta chains drawn from one sample of a study of cytomegalovirus exposure and HLA in healthy donors. Sequencing was performed with immunoSEQ multiplex PCR; in TCRdb, only in-frame clones are kept and a portion is missing. The sample carries 100,000 to 120,000 clones, 70% to 75% recorded once. Sequences were obtained from PBMCs. Source of these receptors: a man aged 35-49 years in good health and CMV-seronegative. Each CDR3 is given with its conserved first and last residue. The D gene is left open where the match is weak. The size field is filled for only some rows; it gives once, few, many or a size class.

J: TRBJ1-2; D: NA; V: TRBV4-3; size: few; CDR3: CASSQEAGYGYTF; DNA: TGCGCCAGCAGCCAAGAAGCAGGCTATGGCTACACCTTC
J: TRBJ1-5; D: NA; V: TRBV19; size: NA; CDR3: CASMASNQPQHF; DNA: TGTGCCAGTATGGCCAGCAATCAGCCCCAGCATTTT
J: TRBJ2-5; D: TRBD1; V: TRBV18; size: NA; CDR3: CASSRDSLYQETQYF; DNA: TGTGCCAGCTCACGGGACAGTCTGTACCAAGAGACCCAGTACTTC
J: TRBJ2-7; D: NA; V: TRBV12-5; size: NA; CDR3: CASGLGDYEQYF; DNA: TGTGCTAGTGGTTTGGGCGACTACGAGCAGTACTTC
J: TRBJ2-3; D: TRBD1; V: TRBV7-8; size: NA; CDR3: CASSFRGTDTQYF; DNA: TGTGCCAGCAGCTTCAGGGGGACAGATACGCAGTATTTT
J: TRBJ2-1; D: NA; V: TRBV6-1; size: few; CDR3: CASSGLGSSYNEQFF; DNA: TGTGCCAGCAGTGGGTTAGGGAGTTCGTACAATGAGCAGTTCTTC
J: TRBJ1-1; D: TRBD1; V: TRBV5-1; size: NA; CDR3: CASSGGTGLEGTEAFF; DNA: TGCGCCAGCAGCGGAGGGACAGGGTTGGAGGGTACTGAAGCTTTCTTT
J: TRBJ2-1; D: TRBD1; V: TRBV9; size: NA; CDR3: CASSARQGAISYNEQFF; DNA: TGTGCCAGCAGCGCCCGACAGGGGGCAATCTCCTACAATGAGCAGTTCTTC
J: TRBJ2-5; D: TRBD2; V: TRBV7-2; size: few; CDR3: CASSLRWTSPETQYF; DNA: TGTGCCAGCAGCTTGCGCTGGACTAGCCCAGAGACCCAGTACTTC
J: TRBJ2-1; D: NA; V: TRBV6-6; size: NA; CDR3: CASIGRDNSYNEQFF; DNA: TGTGCCAGCATAGGCCGGGACAACTCCTACAATGAGCAGTTCTTC
J: TRBJ1-2; D: NA; V: TRBV18; size: few; CDR3: CASSPRAAERNYGYTF; DNA: TGTGCCAGCTCACCACGGGCAGCCGAAAGAAACTATGGCTACACCTTC
J: TRBJ2-3; D: TRBD1; V: TRBV15; size: NA; CDR3: CATSRARQGATDTQYF; DNA: TGTGCCACCAGCAGAGCCAGACAGGGGGCTACAGATACGCAGTATTTT
J: TRBJ2-2; D: NA; V: TRBV29-1; size: NA; CDR3: CSFQRTGGWAGELFF; DNA: TGCAGCTTTCAACGGACTGGCGGGTGGGCCGGGGAGCTGTTTTTT
J: TRBJ2-7; D: TRBD1; V: TRBV7-2; size: NA; CDR3: CASSPQTPRQGAGSYEQYF; DNA: TGTGCCAGCAGCCCCCAAACCCCCCGACAGGGGGCGGGGTCCTACGAGCAGTACTTC
J: TRBJ2-1; D: TRBD2; V: TRBV13; size: NA; CDR3: CASSLEARLAVPSNEQFF; DNA: TGTGCCAGCAGCTTGGAGGCAAGACTAGCGGTCCCCTCGAATGAGCAGTTCTTC
J: TRBJ2-7; D: TRBD1; V: TRBV19; size: NA; CDR3: CASSIVLGTGAGFEQYF; DNA: TGTGCCAGTAGTATAGTACTTGGGACAGGGGCCGGGTTTGAGCAGTACTTC
J: TRBJ2-6; D: NA; V: TRBV6-4; size: NA; CDR3: CASSSGASGANVLTF; DNA: TGTGCCAGCAGTTCAGGGGCTTCCGGGGCCAACGTCCTGACTTTC
J: TRBJ1-2; D: NA; V: TRBV7-9; size: NA; CDR3: CASSDPYGDNGYTF; DNA: TGTGCCAGCAGCGATCCCTACGGGGATAATGGCTACACCTTC
J: TRBJ2-7; D: NA; V: TRBV5-6; size: NA; CDR3: CASSLSSYEQYF; DNA: TGTGCCAGCAGCTTGAGTAGCTACGAGCAGTACTTC
J: TRBJ1-5; D: TRBD1; V: TRBV7-8; size: NA; CDR3: CASSTGFRQGLNQPQHF; DNA: TGTGCCAGCAGCACCGGTTTCCGACAGGGCCTGAATCAGCCCCAGCATTTT
J: TRBJ2-7; D: NA; V: TRBV18; size: NA; CDR3: CASSPRVAYEQYF; DNA: TGTGCCAGCTCACCTCGGGTCGCCTACGAGCAGTACTTC
J: TRBJ2-3; D: NA; V: TRBV6-6; size: NA; CDR3: CASRLSTDTQYF; DNA: TGTGCCAGCAGACTAAGCACAGATACGCAGTATTTT
J: TRBJ2-1; D: NA; V: TRBV5-1; size: few; CDR3: CASSIGVKQFF; DNA: TGCGCCAGCAGCATAGGGGTAAAGCAGTTCTTC
J: TRBJ2-3; D: NA; V: TRBV7-9; size: NA; CDR3: CASSRESGSTDTQYF; DNA: TGTGCCAGCAGCCGCGAGAGCGGGAGCACAGATACGCAGTATTTT
J: TRBJ2-2; D: NA; V: TRBV7-9; size: NA; CDR3: CASSLGGQGNTGELFF; DNA: TGTGCCAGCAGCTTAGGGGGGCAGGGCAACACCGGGGAGCTGTTTTTT
J: TRBJ2-3; D: TRBD1; V: TRBV6-5; size: NA; CDR3: CASGMAAGGADTQYF; DNA: TGTGCCAGCGGCATGGCGGCAGGGGGCGCAGATACGCAGTATTTT
J: TRBJ2-7; D: TRBD1; V: TRBV19; size: NA; CDR3: CASSSQDRVYEQYF; DNA: TGTGCCAGTAGTTCCCAGGACAGGGTCTACGAGCAGTACTTC
J: TRBJ2-7; D: TRBD1; V: TRBV4-1; size: NA; CDR3: CASSLDRVNTYEQYF; DNA: TGCGCCAGCAGTCTGGACAGGGTCAACACCTACGAGCAGTACTTC
J: TRBJ1-2; D: NA; V: TRBV5-6; size: NA; CDR3: CASSTFSANYGYTF; DNA: TGTGCCAGCAGCACGTTCAGCGCTAACTATGGCTACACCTTC
J: TRBJ2-5; D: NA; V: TRBV5-6; size: NA; CDR3: CASGQTSDEAQYF; DNA: TGTGCCAGCGGCCAAACTAGTGACGAGGCCCAGTACTTC
J: TRBJ2-7; D: NA; V: TRBV5-8; size: once; CDR3: CASSPKDIPYEQYF; DNA: TGTGCCAGCAGCCCTAAGGACATTCCCTACGAGCAGTACTTC
J: TRBJ1-6; D: NA; V: TRBV27; size: few; CDR3: CASSFRPPASPLHF; DNA: TGTGCCAGCAGTTTCAGACCCCCAGCGTCACCCCTCCACTTT
J: TRBJ2-4; D: TRBD2; V: TRBV7-2; size: NA; CDR3: CASSGLGRGGGYIQYF; DNA: TGTGCCAGCAGCGGCTTAGGGCGGGGGGGCGGATACATTCAGTACTTC
J: TRBJ1-1; D: NA; V: TRBV7-9; size: NA; CDR3: CASSLQGPFGAFF; DNA: TGTGCCAGCAGCTTACAGGGCCCCTTTGGAGCTTTCTTT
J: TRBJ2-7; D: NA; V: TRBV7-9; size: NA; CDR3: CASSLYSTYEQYF; DNA: TGTGCCAGCAGCTTATACAGCACCTACGAGCAGTACTTC
J: TRBJ2-5; D: NA; V: TRBV5-1; size: NA; CDR3: CASSSSRLPQETQYF; DNA: TGCGCCAGCAGCTCTTCACGGTTGCCACAAGAGACCCAGTACTTC
J: TRBJ2-7; D: TRBD1; V: TRBV6-5; size: NA; CDR3: CASSPRQGPSYEQYF; DNA: TGTGCCAGCAGTCCCCGACAGGGCCCCTCCTACGAGCAGTACTTC